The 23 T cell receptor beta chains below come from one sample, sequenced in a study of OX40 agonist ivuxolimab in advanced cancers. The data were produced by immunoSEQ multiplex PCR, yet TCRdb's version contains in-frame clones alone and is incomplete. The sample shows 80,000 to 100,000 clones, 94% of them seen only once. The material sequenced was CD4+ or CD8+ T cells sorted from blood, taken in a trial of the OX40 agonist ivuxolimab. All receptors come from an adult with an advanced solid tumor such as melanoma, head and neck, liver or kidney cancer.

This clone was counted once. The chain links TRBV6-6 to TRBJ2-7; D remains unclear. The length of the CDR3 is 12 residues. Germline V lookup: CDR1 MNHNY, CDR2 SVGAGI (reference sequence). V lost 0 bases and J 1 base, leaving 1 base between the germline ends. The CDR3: CASSYSSYEQYF. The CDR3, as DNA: TGTGCCAGCAGTTACTCTTCCTACGAGCAGTACTTC.

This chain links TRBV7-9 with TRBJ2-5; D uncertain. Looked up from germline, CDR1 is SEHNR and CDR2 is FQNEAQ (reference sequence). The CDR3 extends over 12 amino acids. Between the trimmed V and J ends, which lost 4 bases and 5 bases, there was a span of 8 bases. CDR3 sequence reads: CASSSSWETQYF. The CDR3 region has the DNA TGTGCCAGCAGCTCTTCTTGGGAGACCCAGTACTTC.

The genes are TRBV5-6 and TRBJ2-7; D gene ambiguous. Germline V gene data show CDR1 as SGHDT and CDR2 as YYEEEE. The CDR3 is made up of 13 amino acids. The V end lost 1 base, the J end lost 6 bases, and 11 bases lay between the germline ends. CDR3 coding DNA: TGTGCCAGCAGCTTGTTAGTAGGGATCGAGCAGTACTTC. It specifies CASSLLVGIEQYF. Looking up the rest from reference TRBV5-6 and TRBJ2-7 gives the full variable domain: DAGVTQSPTHLIKTRGQQVTLRCSPKSGHDTVSWYQQALGQGPQFIFQYYEEEERQRGNFPDRFSGHQFPNYSSELNVNALLLGDSALYLCASSLLVGIEQYFGPGTRLTVT.

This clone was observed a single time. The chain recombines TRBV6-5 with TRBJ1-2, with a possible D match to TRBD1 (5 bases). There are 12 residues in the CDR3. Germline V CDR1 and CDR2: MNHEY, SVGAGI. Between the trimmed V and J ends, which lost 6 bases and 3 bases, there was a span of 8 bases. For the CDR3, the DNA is TGTGCCAGCAGGGGGCTGGACTATGGCTACACCTTC. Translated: CASRGLDYGYTF.

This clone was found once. The CDR3 sequence: CASSLGGTGTDTQYF. CDR3 in DNA: TGTGCCAGCAGCTTGGGGGGGACAGGGACAGATACGCAGTATTTT. The chain couples TRBV5-6 to TRBJ2-3; 9 positions agree with TRBD1. The trim removed 0 bases at V and 3 bases at J, leaving 2 bases unmatched. The CDR3 has 15 amino acids. From germline, CDR1 is SGHDT and CDR2 YYEEEE. The variable domain in full, completed from reference TRBV5-6 and TRBJ2-3, reads DAGVTQSPTHLIKTRGQQVTLRCSPKSGHDTVSWYQQALGQGPQFIFQYYEEEERQRGNFPDRFSGHQFPNYSSELNVNALLLGDSALYLCASSLGGTGTDTQYFGPGTRLTVL.

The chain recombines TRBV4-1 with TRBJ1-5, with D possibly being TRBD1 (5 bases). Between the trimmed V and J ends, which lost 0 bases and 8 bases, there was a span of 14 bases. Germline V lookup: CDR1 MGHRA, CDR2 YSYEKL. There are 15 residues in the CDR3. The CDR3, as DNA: TGCGCCAGCAGCCAAGATCCTGGGGCCGGGGAGCCCCAGCATTTT. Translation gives CASSQDPGAGEPQHF.

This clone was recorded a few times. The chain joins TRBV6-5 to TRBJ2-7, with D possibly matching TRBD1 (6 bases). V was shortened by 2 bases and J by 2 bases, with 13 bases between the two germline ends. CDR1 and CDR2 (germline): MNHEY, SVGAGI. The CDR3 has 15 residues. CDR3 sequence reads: CASSYGQGPTYEQYF. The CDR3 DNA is TGTGCCAGCAGTTACGGGCAGGGGCCTACCTACGAGCAGTACTTC.

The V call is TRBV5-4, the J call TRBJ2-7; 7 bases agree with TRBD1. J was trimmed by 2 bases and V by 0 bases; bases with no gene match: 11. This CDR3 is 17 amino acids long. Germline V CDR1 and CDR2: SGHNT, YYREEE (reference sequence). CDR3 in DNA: TGTGCCAGCAGCTTGGGCGACGCTAGGGGACAGACCTACGAGCAGTACTTC. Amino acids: CASSLGDARGQTYEQYF.

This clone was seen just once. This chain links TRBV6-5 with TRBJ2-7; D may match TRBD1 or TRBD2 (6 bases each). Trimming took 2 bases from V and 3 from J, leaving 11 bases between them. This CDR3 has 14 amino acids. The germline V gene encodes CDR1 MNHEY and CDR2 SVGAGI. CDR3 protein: CASSYKGGLYEQYF. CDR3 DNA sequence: TGTGCCAGCAGTTACAAGGGGGGCCTCTACGAGCAGTACTTC.

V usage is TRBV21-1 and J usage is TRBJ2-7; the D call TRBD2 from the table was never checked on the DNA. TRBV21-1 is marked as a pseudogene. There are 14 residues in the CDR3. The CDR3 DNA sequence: TGTGCCAGCAGCGCGGGCAGACTGTTCTACGAGCAGTACTTC. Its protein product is CASSAGRLFYEQYF.

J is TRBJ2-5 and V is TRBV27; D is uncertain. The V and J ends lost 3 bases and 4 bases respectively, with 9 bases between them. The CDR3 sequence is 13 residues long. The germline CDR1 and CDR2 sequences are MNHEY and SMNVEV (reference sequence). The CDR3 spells CASSFMVGETQYF. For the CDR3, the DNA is TGTGCCAGCAGTTTTATGGTGGGAGAGACCCAGTACTTC.

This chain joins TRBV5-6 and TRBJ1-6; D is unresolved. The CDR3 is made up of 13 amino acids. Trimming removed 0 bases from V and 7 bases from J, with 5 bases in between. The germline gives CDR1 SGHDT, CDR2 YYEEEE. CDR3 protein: CASSLVANSPLHF. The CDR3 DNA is TGTGCCAGCAGCTTGGTGGCGAATTCACCCCTCCACTTT.

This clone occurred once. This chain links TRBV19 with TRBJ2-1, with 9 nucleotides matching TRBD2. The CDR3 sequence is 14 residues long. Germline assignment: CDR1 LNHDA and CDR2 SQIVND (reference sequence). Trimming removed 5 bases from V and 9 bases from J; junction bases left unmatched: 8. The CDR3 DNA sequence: TGTGCCAGTAGTCCTAGCGGGGCGTGGGGTGAGCAGTTCTTC. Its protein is CASSPSGAWGEQFF.

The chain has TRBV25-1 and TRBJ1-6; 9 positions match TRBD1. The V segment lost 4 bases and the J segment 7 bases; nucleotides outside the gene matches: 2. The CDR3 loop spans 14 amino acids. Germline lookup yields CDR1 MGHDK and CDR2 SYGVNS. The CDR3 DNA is TGTGCCAGCAGTGGACAGGGGGTAAATTCACCCCTCCACTTT. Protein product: CASSGQGVNSPLHF. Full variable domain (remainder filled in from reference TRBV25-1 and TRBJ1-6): EADIYQTPRYLVIGTGKKITLECSQTMGHDKMYWYQQDPGMELHLIHYSYGVNSTEKGDLSSESTVSRIRTEHFPLTLESARPSHTSQYLCASSGQGVNSPLHFGNGTRLTVT.

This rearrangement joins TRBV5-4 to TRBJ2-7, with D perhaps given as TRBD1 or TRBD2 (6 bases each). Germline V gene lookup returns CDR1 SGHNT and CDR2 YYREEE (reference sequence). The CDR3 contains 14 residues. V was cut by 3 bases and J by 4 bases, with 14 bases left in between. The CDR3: CASSSAGQAYEQYF. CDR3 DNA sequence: TGTGCCAGCAGCTCCGCGGGACAAGCTTACGAGCAGTACTTC.

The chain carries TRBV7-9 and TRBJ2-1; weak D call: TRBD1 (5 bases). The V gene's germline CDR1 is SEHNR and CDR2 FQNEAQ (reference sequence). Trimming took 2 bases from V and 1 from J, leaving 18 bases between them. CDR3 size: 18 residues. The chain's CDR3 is CASSLTQGIVRSYNEQFF. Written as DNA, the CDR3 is TGTGCCAGCAGCTTAACTCAGGGTATCGTTAGGTCCTACAATGAGCAGTTCTTC.

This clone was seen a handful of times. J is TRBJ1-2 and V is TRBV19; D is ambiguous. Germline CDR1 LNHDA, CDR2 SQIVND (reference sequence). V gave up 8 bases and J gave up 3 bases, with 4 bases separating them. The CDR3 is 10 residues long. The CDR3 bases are TGTGCCAGTGGGGACTATGGCTACACCTTC. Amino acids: CASGDYGYTF.

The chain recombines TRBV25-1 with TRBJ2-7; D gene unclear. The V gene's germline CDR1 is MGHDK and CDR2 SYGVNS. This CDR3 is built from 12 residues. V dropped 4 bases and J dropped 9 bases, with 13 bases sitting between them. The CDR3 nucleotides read TGTGCCAGCAGTGGCGCCGCTTCGGTGCAGTACTTC. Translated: CASSGAASVQYF.

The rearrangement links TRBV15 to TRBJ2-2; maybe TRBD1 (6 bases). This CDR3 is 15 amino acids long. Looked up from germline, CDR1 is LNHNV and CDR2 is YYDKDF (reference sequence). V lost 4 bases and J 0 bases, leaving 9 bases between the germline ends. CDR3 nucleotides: TGTGCCACCAGCAACAGGGAAGCGAACACCGGGGAGCTGTTTTTT. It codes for CATSNREANTGELFF.

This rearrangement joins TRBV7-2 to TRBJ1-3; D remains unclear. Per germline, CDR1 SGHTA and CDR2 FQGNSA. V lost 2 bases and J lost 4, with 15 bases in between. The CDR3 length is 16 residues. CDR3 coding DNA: TGTGCCAGCAGCTTAACCAGGATCTACATGGGAAACACCATATATTTT. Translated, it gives CASSLTRIYMGNTIYF.

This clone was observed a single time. CDR3 region: CASSRSGSGNTIYF. CDR3 sequence (DNA): TGTGCCAGCTCACGATCAGGGTCGGGAAACACCATATATTTT. The V call is TRBV18, the J call TRBJ1-3; possible D gene TRBD1, 5 bases. This CDR3 comprises 14 residues. Germline CDR1 is KGHSH and CDR2 is LQKENI. V was trimmed by 4 bases and J by 4 bases, leaving 11 bases between them.

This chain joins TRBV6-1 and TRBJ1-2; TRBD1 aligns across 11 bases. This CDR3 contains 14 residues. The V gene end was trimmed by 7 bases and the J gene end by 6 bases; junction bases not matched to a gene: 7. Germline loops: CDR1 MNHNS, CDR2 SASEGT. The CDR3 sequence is CASTPDRGRDGYTF. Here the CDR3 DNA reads TGTGCCAGCACTCCGGACAGGGGGCGCGATGGCTACACCTTC.

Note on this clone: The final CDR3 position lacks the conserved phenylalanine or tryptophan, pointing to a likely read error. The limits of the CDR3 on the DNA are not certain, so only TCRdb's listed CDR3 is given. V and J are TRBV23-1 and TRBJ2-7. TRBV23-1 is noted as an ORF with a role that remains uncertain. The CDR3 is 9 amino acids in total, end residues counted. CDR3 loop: CASSQSGGG.